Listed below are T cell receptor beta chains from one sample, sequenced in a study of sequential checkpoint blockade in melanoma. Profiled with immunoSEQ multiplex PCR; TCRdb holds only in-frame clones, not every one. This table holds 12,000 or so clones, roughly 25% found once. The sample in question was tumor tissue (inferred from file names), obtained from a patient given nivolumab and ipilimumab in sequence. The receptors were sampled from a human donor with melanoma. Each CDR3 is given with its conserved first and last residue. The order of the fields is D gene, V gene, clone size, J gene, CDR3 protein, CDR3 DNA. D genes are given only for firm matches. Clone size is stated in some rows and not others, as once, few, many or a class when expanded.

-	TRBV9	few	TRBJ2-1	CASSLGYRDNNEQFF	TGTGCCAGCAGCTTAGGATACCGGGACAACAATGAGCAGTTCTTC
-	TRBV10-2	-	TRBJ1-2	CASSTGKVGYGYTF	TGCGCCAGCAGTACCGGGAAGGTCGGCTATGGCTACACCTTC
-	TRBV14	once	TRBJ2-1	CASSQVWGGRTYNEQFF	TGTGCCAGCAGCCAAGTTTGGGGCGGGCGGACCTACAATGAGCAGTTCTTC
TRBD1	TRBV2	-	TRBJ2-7	CASNYPRQGASEQYF	TGTGCCAGCAATTATCCGAGACAGGGGGCTAGCGAGCAGTACTTC
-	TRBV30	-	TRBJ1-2	CAWSLGRPRGYGYTF	TGTGCCTGGAGTCTTGGGAGGCCCCGGGGATATGGCTACACCTTC
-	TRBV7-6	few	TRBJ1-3	CASRAPLGPPSGNTIYF	TGTGCCAGCAGAGCTCCATTGGGGCCCCCCTCTGGAAACACCATATATTTT
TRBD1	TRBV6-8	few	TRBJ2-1	CASSLTGGSSYNEQFF	TGTGCCAGCAGTTTAACAGGGGGGAGCTCCTACAATGAGCAGTTCTTC
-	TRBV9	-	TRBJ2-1	CASSRDFNEQFF	TGTGCCAGCAGTAGGGACTTCAATGAGCAGTTCTTC
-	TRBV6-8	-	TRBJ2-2	CASRIRSYTGELFF	TGTGCCAGCAGAATCCGGTCCTACACCGGGGAGCTGTTTTTT
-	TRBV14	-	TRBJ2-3	CASSHPSGDTQYF	TGTGCCAGCAGCCACCCATCAGGAGATACGCAGTATTTT
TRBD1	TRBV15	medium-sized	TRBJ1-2	CATSRDGQAYSYTF	TGTGCCACCAGCAGAGATGGACAGGCTTACTCCTACACCTTC
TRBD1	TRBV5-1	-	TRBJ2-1	CASSLLGTGGNRGEQFF	TGCGCCAGCAGCTTACTGGGGACAGGGGGAAATAGGGGTGAGCAGTTCTTC
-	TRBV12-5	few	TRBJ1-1	CASNPPGETKNTEAFF	TGTGCCAGCAATCCTCCAGGGGAAACTAAAAACACTGAAGCTTTCTTT
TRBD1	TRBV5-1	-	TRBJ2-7	CASNSEPISTGILSYEQYF	TGCGCCAGCAACTCAGAACCGATTTCGACAGGGATCCTCTCCTACGAGCAGTACTTC
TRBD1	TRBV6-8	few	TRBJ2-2	CASSPRRDRYTGELFF	TGTGCCAGCAGTCCCCGTAGGGACAGATACACCGGGGAGCTGTTTTTT
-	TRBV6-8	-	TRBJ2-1	CASRTGLSPSNEQFF	TGTGCCAGCAGAACGGGACTTTCCCCGTCCAATGAGCAGTTCTTC
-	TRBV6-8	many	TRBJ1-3	CAIAAGKRNTIYF	TGTGCCATCGCGGCGGGGAAGAGAAACACCATATATTTT
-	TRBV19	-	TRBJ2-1	CASSITGAHNEQFF	TGTGCCAGTAGTATAACTGGGGCTCACAATGAGCAGTTCTTC
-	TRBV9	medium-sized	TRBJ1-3	CASSVGNSGNTIYF	TGTGCCAGCAGCGTAGGAAACAGTGGAAACACCATATATTTT
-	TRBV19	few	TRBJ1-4	CASSTQGPEKPFF	TGTGCCAGTAGTACCCAGGGGCCTGAAAAACCGTTTTTT
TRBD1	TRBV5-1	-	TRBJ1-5	CASSPRGQGAGQPQHF	TGCGCCAGCAGCCCGAGGGGACAGGGGGCCGGGCAGCCCCAGCATTTT
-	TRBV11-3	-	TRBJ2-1	CASSDGGGPDQEQFF	TGTGCCAGCAGCGATGGAGGGGGGCCTGATCAGGAGCAGTTCTTC
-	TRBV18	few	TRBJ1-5	CASSLDRYSNQPQHF	TGTGCCAGCTCACTGGACCGATATAGCAATCAGCCCCAGCATTTT
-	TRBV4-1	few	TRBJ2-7	CASSQESTRGSYEQYF	TGCGCCAGCAGCCAAGAGAGTACCCGGGGGTCCTACGAGCAGTACTTC
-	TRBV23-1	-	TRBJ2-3	CASSTQRADTQYF	TGCGCCAGCAGCACCCAGAGGGCAGATACGCAGTATTTT
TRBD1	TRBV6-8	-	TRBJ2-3	CASSYETGASTHVSTDTQYF	TGTGCCAGCAGTTACGAGACAGGGGCTTCGACACACGTGAGCACAGATACGCAGTATTTT
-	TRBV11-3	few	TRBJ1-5	CASSLDGGQQPQHF	TGTGCCAGCAGCTTGGACGGGGGTCAACAGCCCCAGCATTTT
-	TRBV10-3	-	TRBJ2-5	CASGTFQETQYF	TGTGCCTCAGGGACTTTCCAAGAGACCCAGTACTTC
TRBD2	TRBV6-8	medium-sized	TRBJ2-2	CASSPPGGITGELFF	TGTGCCAGCAGTCCTCCCGGGGGGATCACCGGGGAGCTGTTTTTT
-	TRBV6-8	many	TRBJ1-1	CASSSGRGWTEAFF	TGTGCCAGCAGTTCCGGGCGGGGTTGGACTGAAGCTTTCTTT
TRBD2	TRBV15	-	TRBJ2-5	CATSRGGMDFSGGAMETQYF	TGTGCCACCAGCAGAGGAGGGATGGACTTTAGCGGGGGGGCCATGGAGACCCAGTACTTC
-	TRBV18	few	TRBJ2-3	CASSPTSTADTQYF	TGTGCCAGCTCGCCAACTAGTACTGCAGATACGCAGTATTTT
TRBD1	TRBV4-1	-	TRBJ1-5	CASSHRLTGVNNQPQHF	TGCGCCAGCAGCCACCGTCTAACAGGGGTGAACAATCAGCCCCAGCATTTT
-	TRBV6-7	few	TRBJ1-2	CASSEARGTNYGYTF	TGTGCCAGCAGTGAAGCGAGGGGGACTAACTATGGCTACACCTTC
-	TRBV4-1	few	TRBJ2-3	CASSLQRGAITDTQYF	TGCGCCAGCAGCCTACAGAGGGGGGCCATCACAGATACGCAGTATTTT
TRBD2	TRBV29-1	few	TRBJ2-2	CSVEGLAGGGRTGELFF	TGCAGCGTCGAGGGACTAGCGGGGGGTGGTAGGACCGGGGAGCTGTTTTTT
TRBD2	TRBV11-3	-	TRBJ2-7	CASSLGGTRREQYF	TGTGCCAGCAGCTTAGGAGGGACTAGGCGCGAGCAGTACTTC
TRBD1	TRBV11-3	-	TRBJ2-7	CASSPRGQGNEQYF	TGTGCCAGCAGCCCCCGAGGACAGGGGAACGAGCAGTACTTC
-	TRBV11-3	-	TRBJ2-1	CASSLDRSGLSSYNEQFF	TGTGCCAGCAGCTTAGACCGGTCTGGCTTAAGCTCCTACAATGAGCAGTTCTTC
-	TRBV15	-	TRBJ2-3	CATSRERFSTDTQYF	TGTGCCACCAGCAGAGAGCGCTTTAGCACAGATACGCAGTATTTT
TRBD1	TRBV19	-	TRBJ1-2	CASTTGDRVVRGYTF	TGTGCCAGTACCACCGGGGACAGGGTCGTCCGGGGCTACACCTTC
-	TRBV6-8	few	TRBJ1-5	CASSFSVHSNQPQHF	TGTGCCAGCAGCTTCAGCGTCCATAGCAATCAGCCCCAGCATTTT
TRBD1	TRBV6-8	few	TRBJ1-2	CASSRTGNYGYTF	TGTGCCAGCAGTCGGACAGGGAACTATGGCTACACCTTC
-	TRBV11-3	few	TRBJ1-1	CASSLDTAWKGLGTEAFF	TGTGCCAGCAGCTTGGACACTGCGTGGAAGGGGTTGGGCACTGAAGCTTTCTTT
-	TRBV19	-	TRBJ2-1	CASSFPGNEQFF	TGTGCCAGTAGTTTCCCAGGGAATGAGCAGTTCTTC
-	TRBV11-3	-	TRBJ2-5	CASSQATTNQETQYF	TGTGCCAGCAGCCAAGCCACTACGAATCAAGAGACCCAGTACTTC
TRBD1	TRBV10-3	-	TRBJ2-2	CAISEPGQGTGELFF	TGTGCCATCAGTGAGCCGGGACAGGGCACCGGGGAGCTGTTTTTT
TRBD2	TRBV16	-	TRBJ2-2	CASSLRRLAGAFIGLDTGELFF	TGTGCCAGCAGTCTCCGGAGACTAGCGGGGGCGTTCATTGGCTTGGACACCGGGGAGCTGTTTTTT
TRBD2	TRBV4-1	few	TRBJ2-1	CASSQVGLAGGHSRYNEQFF	TGCGCCAGCAGCCAAGTTGGCCTAGCGGGGGGCCACTCGCGCTACAATGAGCAGTTCTTC
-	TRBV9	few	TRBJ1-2	CASTLGGGDYGYTF	TGTGCCAGCACCTTAGGTGGGGGGGACTATGGCTACACCTTC
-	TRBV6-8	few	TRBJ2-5	CASTGVQETQYF	TGTGCCAGCACAGGGGTTCAGGAGACCCAGTACTTC